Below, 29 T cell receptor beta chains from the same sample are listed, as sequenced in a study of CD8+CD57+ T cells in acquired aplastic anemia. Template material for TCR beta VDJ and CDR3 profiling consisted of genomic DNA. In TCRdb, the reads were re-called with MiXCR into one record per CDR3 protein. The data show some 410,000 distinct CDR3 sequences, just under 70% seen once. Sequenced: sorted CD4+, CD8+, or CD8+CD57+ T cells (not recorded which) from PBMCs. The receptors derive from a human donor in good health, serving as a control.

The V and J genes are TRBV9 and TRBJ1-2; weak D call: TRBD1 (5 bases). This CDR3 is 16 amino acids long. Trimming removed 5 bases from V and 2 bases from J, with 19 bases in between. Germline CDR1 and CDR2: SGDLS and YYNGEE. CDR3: CASSFGTAYGNYGYTF. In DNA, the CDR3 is TGTGCCAGCAGTTTTGGGACCGCCTATGGAAACTATGGCTACACCTTC.

In DNA, the CDR3 is TGTGCCAGCAGCCCGAGTCAGGGGTCGGAGGCTTTCTTT. Protein sequence: CASSPSQGSEAFF. This chain uses TRBV3-1 with TRBJ1-1; D possibly corresponds to TRBD1 (6 bases). This CDR3 comprises 13 residues. In germline, CDR1 is LGHDT, CDR2 YNNKEL (reference sequence). The V end lost 4 bases, the J end lost 11 bases, and 17 bases lay between the germline ends.

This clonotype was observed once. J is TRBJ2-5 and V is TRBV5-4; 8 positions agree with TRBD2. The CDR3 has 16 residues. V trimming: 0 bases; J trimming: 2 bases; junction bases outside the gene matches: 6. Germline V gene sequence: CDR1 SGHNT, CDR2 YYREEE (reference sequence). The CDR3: CASSLAIGGVQETQYF. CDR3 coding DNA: TGTGCCAGCAGCTTGGCAATCGGGGGGGTTCAAGAGACCCAGTACTTC.

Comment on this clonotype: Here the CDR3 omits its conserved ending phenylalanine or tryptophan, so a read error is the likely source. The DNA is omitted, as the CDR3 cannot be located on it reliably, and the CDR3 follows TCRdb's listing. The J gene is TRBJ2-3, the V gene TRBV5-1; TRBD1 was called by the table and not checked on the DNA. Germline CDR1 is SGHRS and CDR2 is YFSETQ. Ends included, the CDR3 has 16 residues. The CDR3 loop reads CASSLVNRGEHRYAVV.

In nucleotides, the CDR3 is TGTGCCAGCGGACTAGCGGGGGGTACCAAAGACACGCAGTATTTT. Its protein is CASGLAGGTKDTQYF. The chain joins TRBV15 to TRBJ2-3, with 14 bases matching TRBD2. The V gene end was trimmed by 10 bases and the J gene end by 9 bases; junction bases not matched to a gene: 12. Germline V gene data show CDR1 as LNHNV and CDR2 as YYDKDF (reference sequence). The CDR3 is 15 amino acids. Full variable domain (outside the CDR3, taken from reference TRBV15 and TRBJ2-3): DAMVIQNPRYQVTQFGKPVTLSCSQTLNHNVMYWYQQKSSQAPKLLFHYYDKDFNNEADTPDNFQSRRPNTSFCFLDIRSPGLGDTAMYLCASGLAGGTKDTQYFGPGTRLTVL.

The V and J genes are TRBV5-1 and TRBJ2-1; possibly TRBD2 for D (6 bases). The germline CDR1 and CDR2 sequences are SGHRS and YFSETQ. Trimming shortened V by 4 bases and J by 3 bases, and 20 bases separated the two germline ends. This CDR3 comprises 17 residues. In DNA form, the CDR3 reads TGCGCCAGCAGCCTGACCGGGACTCCTTATGGCTACAATGAGCAGTTCTTC. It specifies CASSLTGTPYGYNEQFF.

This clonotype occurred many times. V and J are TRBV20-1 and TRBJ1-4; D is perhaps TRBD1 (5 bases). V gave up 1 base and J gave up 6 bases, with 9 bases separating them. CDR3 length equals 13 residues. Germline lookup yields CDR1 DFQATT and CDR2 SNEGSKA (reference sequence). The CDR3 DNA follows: TGCAGTGCTAGAGTAGGGGATTATGAAAAACTGTTTTTT. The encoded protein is CSARVGDYEKLFF.

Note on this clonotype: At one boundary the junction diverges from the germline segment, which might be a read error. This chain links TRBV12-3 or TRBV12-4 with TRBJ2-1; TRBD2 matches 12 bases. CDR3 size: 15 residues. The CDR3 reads CASRPSGGGDNEQFF. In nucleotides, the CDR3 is TGTGCTAGCAGGCCTAGCGGGGGGGGAGACAATGAGCAGTTCTTC.

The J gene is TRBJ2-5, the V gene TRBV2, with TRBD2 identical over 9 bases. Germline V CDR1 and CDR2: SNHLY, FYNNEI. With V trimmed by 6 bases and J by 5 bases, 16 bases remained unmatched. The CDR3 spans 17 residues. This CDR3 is CASRGTAPSGAAETQYF. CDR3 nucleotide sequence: TGTGCCAGCAGGGGGACAGCGCCTAGCGGGGCGGCTGAGACCCAGTACTTC.

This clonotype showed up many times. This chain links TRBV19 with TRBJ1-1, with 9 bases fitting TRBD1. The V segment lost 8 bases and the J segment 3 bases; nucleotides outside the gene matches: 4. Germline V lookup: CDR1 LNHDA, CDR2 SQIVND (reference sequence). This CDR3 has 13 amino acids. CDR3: CASRRQGDTEAFF. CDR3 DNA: TGTGCCAGTCGCCGACAGGGGGACACTGAAGCTTTCTTT.

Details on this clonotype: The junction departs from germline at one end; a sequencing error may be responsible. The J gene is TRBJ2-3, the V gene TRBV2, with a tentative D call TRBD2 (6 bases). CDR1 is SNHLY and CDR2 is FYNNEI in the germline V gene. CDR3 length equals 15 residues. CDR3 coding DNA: TGTGCCAGCACTGAAGGGAGGCAGGAGGCCAACGTCCAGACTTTC. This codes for CASTEGRQEANVQTF.

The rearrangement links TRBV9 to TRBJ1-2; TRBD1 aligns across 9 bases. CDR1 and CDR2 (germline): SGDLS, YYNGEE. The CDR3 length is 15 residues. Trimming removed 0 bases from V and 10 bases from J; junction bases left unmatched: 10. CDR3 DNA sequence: TGTGCCAGCAGCGTAGGGGGGGGACAGGGCGCTGACTACACCTTC. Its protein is CASSVGGGQGADYTF. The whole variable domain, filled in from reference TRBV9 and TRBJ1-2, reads DSGVTQTPKHLITATGQRVTLRCSPRSGDLSVYWYQQSLDQGLQFLIQYYNGEERAKGNILERFSAQQFPDLHSELNLSSLELGDSALYFCASSVGGGQGADYTFGSGTRLTVV.

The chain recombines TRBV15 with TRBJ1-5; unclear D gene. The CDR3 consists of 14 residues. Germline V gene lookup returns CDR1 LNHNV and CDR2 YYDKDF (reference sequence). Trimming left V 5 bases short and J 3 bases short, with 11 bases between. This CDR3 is CATSLTFSNQPQHF. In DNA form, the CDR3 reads TGTGCCACCAGCTTGACCTTCTCCAATCAGCCCCAGCATTTT.

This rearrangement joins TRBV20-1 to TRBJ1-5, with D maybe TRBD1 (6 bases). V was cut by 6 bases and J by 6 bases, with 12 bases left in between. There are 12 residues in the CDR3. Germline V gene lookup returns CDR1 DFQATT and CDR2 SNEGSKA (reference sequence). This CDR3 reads CSAGRGSQPQHF. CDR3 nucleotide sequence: TGCAGTGCAGGGAGGGGGAGTCAGCCCCAGCATTTT.

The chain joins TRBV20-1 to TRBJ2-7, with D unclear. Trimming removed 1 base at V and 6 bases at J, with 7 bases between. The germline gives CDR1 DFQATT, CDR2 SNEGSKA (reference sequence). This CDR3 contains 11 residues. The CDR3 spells CSARAEGEQYF. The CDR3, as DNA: TGCAGTGCTAGAGCGGAAGGCGAGCAGTACTTC.

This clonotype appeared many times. In DNA form, the CDR3 reads TGTGCCAGCAGTTCATCTAGCCGATTTGAGGGGTACGAGCAGTACTTC. Translated: CASSSSSRFEGYEQYF. V and J are TRBV12-3 or TRBV12-4 and TRBJ2-7; TRBD1 or TRBD2 may be the D gene (5 bases each). This CDR3 comprises 16 residues. The germline V and J ends were trimmed by 4 bases and 4 bases, with 20 bases remaining between them.

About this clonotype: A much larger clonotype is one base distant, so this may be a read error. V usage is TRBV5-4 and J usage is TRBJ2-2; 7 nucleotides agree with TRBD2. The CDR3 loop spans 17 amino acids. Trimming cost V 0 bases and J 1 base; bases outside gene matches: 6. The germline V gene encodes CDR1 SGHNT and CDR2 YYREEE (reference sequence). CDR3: CASSLVPAGKNTGELFF. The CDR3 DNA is TGTGCCAGCAGCTTGGTCCCAGCGGGGAAGAACACCGGGGAGCTGTTTTTT.

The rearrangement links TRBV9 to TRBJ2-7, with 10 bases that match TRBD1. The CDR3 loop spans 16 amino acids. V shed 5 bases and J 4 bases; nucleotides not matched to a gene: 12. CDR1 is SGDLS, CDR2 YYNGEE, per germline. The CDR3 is CASSEWDRGVAYEQYF. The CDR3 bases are TGTGCCAGCAGTGAGTGGGACAGGGGAGTTGCTTACGAGCAGTACTTC.

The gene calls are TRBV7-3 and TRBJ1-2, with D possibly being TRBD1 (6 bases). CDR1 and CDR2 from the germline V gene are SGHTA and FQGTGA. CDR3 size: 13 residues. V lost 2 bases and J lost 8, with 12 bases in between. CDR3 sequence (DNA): TGTGCCAGCAGCTTAGGGGGGGCAGTGGGCTACACCTTC. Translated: CASSLGGAVGYTF.

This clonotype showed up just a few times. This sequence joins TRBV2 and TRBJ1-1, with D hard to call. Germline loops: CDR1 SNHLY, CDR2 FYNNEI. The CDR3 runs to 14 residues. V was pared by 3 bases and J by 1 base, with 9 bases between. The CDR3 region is CASSERRTNTEAFF. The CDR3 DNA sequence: TGTGCCAGCAGTGAGAGGCGGACGAACACTGAAGCTTTCTTT.

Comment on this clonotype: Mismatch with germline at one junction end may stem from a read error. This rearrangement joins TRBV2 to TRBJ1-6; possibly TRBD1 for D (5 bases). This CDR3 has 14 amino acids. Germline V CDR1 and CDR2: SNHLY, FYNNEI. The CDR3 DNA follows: TGTGCCAGCCGGTGTGGGGCCAACGACCTGACCCTCCGGTTT. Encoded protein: CASRCGANDLTLRF.

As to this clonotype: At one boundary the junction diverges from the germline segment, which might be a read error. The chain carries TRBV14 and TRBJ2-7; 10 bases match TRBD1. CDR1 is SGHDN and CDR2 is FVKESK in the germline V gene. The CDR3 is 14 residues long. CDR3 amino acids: CASSDPGQGNEKHF. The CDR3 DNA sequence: TGTGCCAGCAGTGACCCGGGACAGGGGAATGAAAAACACTTC. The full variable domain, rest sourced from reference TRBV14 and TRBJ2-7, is EAGVTQFPSHSVIEKGQTVTLRCDPISGHDNLYWYRRVMGKEIKFLLHFVKESKQDESGMPNNRFLAERTGGTYSTLKVQPAELEDSGVYFCASSDPGQGNEKHFGPGTRLTVT.

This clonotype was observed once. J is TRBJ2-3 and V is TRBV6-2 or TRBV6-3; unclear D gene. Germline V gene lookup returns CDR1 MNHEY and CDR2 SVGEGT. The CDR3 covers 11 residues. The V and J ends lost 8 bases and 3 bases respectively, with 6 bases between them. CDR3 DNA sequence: TGTGCCAGCTGCTTAACAGATACGCAGTATTTT. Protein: CASCLTDTQYF.

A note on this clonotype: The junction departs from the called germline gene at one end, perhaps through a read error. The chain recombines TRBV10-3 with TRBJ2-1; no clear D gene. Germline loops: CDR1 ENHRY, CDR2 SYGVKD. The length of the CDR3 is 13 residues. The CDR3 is CAISPPLGNGQFF. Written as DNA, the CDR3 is TGTGCCATCAGTCCCCCCTTGGGGAATGGGCAGTTCTTC.

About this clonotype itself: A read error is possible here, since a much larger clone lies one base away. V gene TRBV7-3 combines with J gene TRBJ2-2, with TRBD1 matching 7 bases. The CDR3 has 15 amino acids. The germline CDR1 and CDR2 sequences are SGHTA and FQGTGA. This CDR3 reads CASNHSGGNTGELFF. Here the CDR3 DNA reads TGCGCCAGCAACCACTCAGGGGGGAACACCGGGGAGCTGTTTTTT. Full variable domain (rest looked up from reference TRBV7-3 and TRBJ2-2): GAGVSQTPSNKVTEKGKYVELRCDPISGHTALYWYRQSLGQGPEFLIYFQGTGAADDSGLPNDRFFAVRPEGSVSTLKIQRTERGDSAVYLCASNHSGGNTGELFFGEGSRLTVL.

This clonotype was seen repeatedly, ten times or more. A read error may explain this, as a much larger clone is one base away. CDR3 sequence (DNA): TGTGCCACCAGTGATCCTGGGACAGGACCTTACGATGAGCAGTTCTTC. Its protein is CATSDPGTGPYDEQFF. This chain joins TRBV24-1 and TRBJ2-1, with 8 bases identical to TRBD1. J was trimmed by 8 bases and V by 3 bases; bases with no gene match: 11. The CDR3 length is 16 residues. Germline values: CDR1 KGHDR, CDR2 SFDVKD.

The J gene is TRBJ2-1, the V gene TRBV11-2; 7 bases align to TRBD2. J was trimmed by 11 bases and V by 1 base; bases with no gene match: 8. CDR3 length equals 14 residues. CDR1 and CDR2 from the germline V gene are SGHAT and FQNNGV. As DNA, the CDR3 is TGTGCCAGCAGCTTAGTAGTGGGCGGGGGTAAGCAGTTCTTC. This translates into CASSLVVGGGKQFF.

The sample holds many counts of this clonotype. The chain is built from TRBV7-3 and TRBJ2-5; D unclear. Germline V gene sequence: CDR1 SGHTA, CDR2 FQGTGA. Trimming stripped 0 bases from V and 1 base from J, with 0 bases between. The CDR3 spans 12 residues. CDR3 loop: CASSLTQETQYF. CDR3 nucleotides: TGTGCCAGCAGCTTAACCCAAGAGACCCAGTACTTC.

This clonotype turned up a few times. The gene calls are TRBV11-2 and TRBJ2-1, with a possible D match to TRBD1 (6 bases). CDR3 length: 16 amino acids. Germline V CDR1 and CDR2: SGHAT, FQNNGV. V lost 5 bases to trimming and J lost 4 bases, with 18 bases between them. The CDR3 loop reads CASSLAGVKVYNEQFF. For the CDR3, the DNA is TGTGCCAGCAGCCTAGCAGGGGTCAAAGTATACAATGAGCAGTTCTTC.